This TCR beta chain was identified in a study of technical replicates of blood from a few donors. Germline CDR1 SGDLS, CDR2 YYNGEE. CDR3 length: 16 residues. The germline V and J ends were trimmed by 0 bases and 0 bases, with 13 bases remaining between them. Clones were read by immunoSEQ multiplex PCR, and TCRdb kept only the in-frame ones, dropping some. In the table there are 84,000 or so clones, 93% of which are singletons. What was sequenced was T cells isolated from PBMCs. The clonotype originates from a human donor in good health. V and J are TRBV9 and TRBJ2-7; maybe TRBD2 (5 bases). The CDR3 coding sequence is TGTGCCAGCAGCGTAGCTGAGGGCTCAAGCTCCTACGAGCAGTACTTC. Its protein is CASSVAEGSSSYEQYF.